This entry lists 24 T cell receptor beta chains sequenced from one sample in a study of blood T cell repertoires in COVID-19. Data came from immunoSEQ multiplex PCR; TCRdb stores just in-frame clones and leaves some out. The data hold 250,000 or so clones, with about 80% observed a single time. Sequences were obtained from PBMCs or T cells enriched from blood (not recorded which). Receptor source: a man aged 60-69 years who had recovered from COVID-19.

V and J are TRBV3-1 (or the pseudogene TRBV3-2) and TRBJ2-5, with D perhaps TRBD2 (6 bases). CDR3 length: 14 residues. With 3 bases removed from V and 7 bases from J, the gap between germline ends came to 15 bases. CDR1 and CDR2 (germline): LGHDT, YNNKEL (reference sequence). This CDR3 is CASSHLGGRGTQYF. CDR3 DNA sequence: TGTGCCAGCAGCCACCTCGGGGGACGTGGGACCCAGTACTTC.

The V and J genes are TRBV11-3 and TRBJ2-5, with D maybe TRBD1 (6 bases). The germline V gene has CDR1 SGHNT and CDR2 YENEEA. V was trimmed by 4 bases and J by 0 bases, leaving 9 bases between them. The CDR3 spans 14 residues. In DNA form, the CDR3 reads TGTGCCAGCAGCTCAGACAGGTACCAAGAGACCCAGTACTTC. Amino acids: CASSSDRYQETQYF.

This clone was recorded only once. This chain uses TRBV19 with TRBJ1-2; 8 nucleotides line up with TRBD1. CDR3 length: 14 residues. Germline-derived CDR1 and CDR2 are LNHDA and SQIVND (reference sequence). The J segment lost 4 bases and the V segment lost 3 bases, leaving 4 bases of the junction unmatched. For the CDR3, the DNA is TGTGCCAGTAGTATCGGGGACAGGCTCTATGGCTACACCTTC. Translated: CASSIGDRLYGYTF.

The rearrangement links TRBV4-3 to TRBJ1-1, with D tentatively TRBD1 (5 bases). Trimming cost V 0 bases and J 2 bases, with 13 bases left between them. The CDR3 extends over 16 amino acids. Germline V gene lookup returns CDR1 LGHNA and CDR2 YSLEER. The CDR3 DNA is TGCGCCAGCAGCCAAGATATCGGGGGAGTAAACACTGAAGCTTTCTTT. Translated, it gives CASSQDIGGVNTEAFF.

This clone was seen a handful of times. The V call is TRBV21-1, the J call TRBJ1-2; the DNA was not compared with TRBD1, the D call given in the table. TRBV21-1 is marked as a pseudogene. The CDR3 runs to 14 residues. The CDR3 is CASKPDRAHYGYTF. The CDR3 nucleotides read TGTGCCAGCAAACCGGACAGGGCCCACTATGGCTACACCTTC.

This clone was observed once. The genes are TRBV29-1 and TRBJ2-5; D is perhaps TRBD1 (6 bases). CDR3 length: 11 residues. The V end lost 4 bases, the J end lost 4 bases, and 7 bases lay between the germline ends. CDR1 is SQVTM, CDR2 ANQGSEA, per germline. This chain's CDR3 is CSVGTVETQYF. The CDR3 DNA is TGCAGCGTTGGGACAGTAGAGACCCAGTACTTC.

About this clone itself: The junction departs from germline at one end; a sequencing error may be responsible. The rearrangement links TRBV11-1 to TRBJ2-3; D uncertain. The CDR3 loop spans 12 amino acids. Per the germline V gene, CDR1 is SGHAT and CDR2 is FQDESV (reference sequence). The CDR3 sequence is CASSSPVDRQYF. Here the CDR3 DNA reads TGTGCCAGCAGCTCTCCCGTAGATAGGCAGTATTTT.

The CDR3 nucleotides are TGTGCCTGGAGTGTAACCCACGGGACAGTTAATTCACCCCTCCACTTT. Protein: CAWSVTHGTVNSPLHF. The rearrangement uses TRBV30 and TRBJ1-6; 7 bases fit TRBD1. The trim removed 0 bases at V and 6 bases at J, leaving 8 bases unmatched. In germline, CDR1 is GTSNPN, CDR2 SVGIG (reference sequence). The CDR3 is 16 amino acids.

J is TRBJ1-4 and V is TRBV5-1; no reliable D call. Looked up from germline, CDR1 is SGHRS and CDR2 is YFSETQ. Trimming took off 0 bases at V and 4 bases at J, with 7 bases between the two ends. CDR3 length equals 14 residues. The CDR3 loop reads CASSLETVNEKLFF. The CDR3 DNA follows: TGCGCCAGCAGCTTGGAAACAGTTAATGAAAAACTGTTTTTT.

This clone appeared a few times. The chain combines TRBV29-1 with TRBJ1-1; 11 bases line up with TRBD1. CDR1 is SQVTM, CDR2 ANQGSEA, per germline. Germline trimming cut 2 bases from V and 5 bases from J; bases unmatched to any gene: 7. The CDR3 is made up of 15 amino acids. The CDR3 DNA sequence: TGCAGCGTTGAAAGCCGGACAGGGGGCAGGACTGAAGCTTTCTTT. It codes for CSVESRTGGRTEAFF. Complete variable domain (other parts from reference TRBV29-1 and TRBJ1-1): SAVISQKPSRDICQRGTSLTIQCQVDSQVTMMFWYRQQPGQSLTLIATANQGSEATYESGFVIDKFPISRPNLTFSTLTVSNMSPEDSSIYLCSVESRTGGRTEAFFGQGTRLTVV.

The rearrangement links TRBV11-2 to TRBJ2-2; D is perhaps TRBD1 (6 bases). Trimming pared 5 bases from V and 0 bases from J, leaving 13 bases between. Looked up from germline, CDR1 is SGHAT and CDR2 is FQNNGV. CDR3 length: 16 amino acids. This chain's CDR3 is CASSQRTVANTGELFF. The CDR3 region has the DNA TGTGCCAGCAGCCAGAGGACAGTAGCGAACACCGGGGAGCTGTTTTTT.

The chain employs TRBV18 and TRBJ2-1, with 12 bases that match TRBD2. The CDR3 has 17 residues. J lost 9 bases, V lost 2 bases, and 11 bases had no gene match. CDR1 is KGHSH, CDR2 LQKENI, per germline. The CDR3 nucleotides are TGTGCCAGCTCACCAGTATCCCTAGCGGGGGGGCCGGGTGAGCAGTTCTTC. Translated: CASSPVSLAGGPGEQFF.

This clone has more than one count but fewer than ten. The chain employs TRBV7-8 and TRBJ2-1; 7 bases line up with TRBD1. The CDR3 length is 16 residues. Germline V gene data show CDR1 as SGHVS and CDR2 as FQNEAQ. With V trimmed by 5 bases and J by 0 bases, 7 bases remained unmatched. The CDR3 region is CASSIMTGISYNEQFF. Here the CDR3 DNA reads TGTGCCAGCAGCATTATGACAGGGATCTCCTACAATGAGCAGTTCTTC.

The chain employs TRBV3-1 (or the pseudogene TRBV3-2) and TRBJ2-1; D gene unclear. The CDR3 contains 13 residues. Between the trimmed V and J ends, which lost 0 bases and 7 bases, there was a span of 7 bases. Germline loops: CDR1 LGHDT, CDR2 YNNKEL (reference sequence). The CDR3 sequence is CASSQESLNEQFF. In DNA form, the CDR3 reads TGTGCCAGCAGCCAAGAGTCTTTAAATGAGCAGTTCTTC.

The CDR3 DNA reads as TGTGCCAGCAGCTTAACGAGACAGGCCAGTCACACTGAAGCTTTCTTT. Its protein product is CASSLTRQASHTEAFF. The V and J genes are TRBV7-3 and TRBJ1-1, with D possibly TRBD1 on 6 matching bases. CDR1 is SGHTA and CDR2 is FQGTGA in the germline V gene. The ends were cut back, 0 bases at V and 3 bases at J, with 14 bases in the middle. The CDR3 has 16 residues.

V and J are TRBV7-9 and TRBJ2-3, with D unresolved. Germline V gene lookup returns CDR1 SEHNR and CDR2 FQNEAQ (reference sequence). The CDR3 loop spans 12 amino acids. V was pared by 2 bases and J by 5 bases, with 5 bases between. The CDR3 spells CASSLLGDTQYF. The CDR3 DNA reads TGTGCCAGCAGCTTACTAGGAGATACGCAGTATTTT.

This chain links TRBV5-3 with TRBJ1-1, with no clear D. TRBV5-3 is placed among ORFs of uncertain function. The CDR3 loop spans 12 amino acids. The V and J ends lost 0 bases and 10 bases respectively, with 10 bases between them. CDR3 DNA: TGTGCCAGAAGCTTGGCCCCGAGGATAGCTTTCTTT. Translated, it gives CARSLAPRIAFF.

The CDR3: CASSPGGDTEAFF. The DNA for the CDR3 is TGTGCCAGCAGCCCAGGGGGCGATACTGAAGCTTTCTTT. V and J are TRBV12-3 or TRBV12-4 and TRBJ1-1; 8 bases fit TRBD1. The length of the CDR3 is 13 residues. V was clipped by 6 bases and J by 5 bases; unmatched bases: 5.

The chain recombines TRBV10-3 with TRBJ2-7; a weak D match, TRBD2 (5 bases). The CDR3 spans 15 residues. Germline CDR1 ENHRY, CDR2 SYGVKD. Trimming pared 6 bases from V and 4 bases from J, leaving 19 bases between. The CDR3 nucleotides read TGTGCCATCAGCCCCCACGGGAATGAGGATTACGAGCAGTACTTC. Translation gives CAISPHGNEDYEQYF.

This clone has more than one count but fewer than ten. The J gene is TRBJ2-1, the V gene TRBV7-9; TRBD1 matches at 8 bases. CDR1 is SEHNR, CDR2 FQNEAQ, per germline (reference sequence). The CDR3 totals 15 residues. The V and J ends lost 5 bases and 7 bases, in that order; junction bases with no gene match: 10. This CDR3 reads CASSRGQAQWNEQFF. The CDR3 coding sequence is TGTGCCAGCAGCAGGGGACAGGCCCAATGGAATGAGCAGTTCTTC.

V gene TRBV19 combines with J gene TRBJ2-1; TRBD2 matches at 13 bases. Trimming at V came to 1 base and at J to 0 bases, leaving 9 bases not matched to a gene. Germline lookup yields CDR1 LNHDA and CDR2 SQIVND (reference sequence). The CDR3 length is 20 residues. As DNA, the CDR3 is TGTGCCAGTAGTATAGCGCCGGGACTAGCGGGGAGAGTCTCCTACAATGAGCAGTTCTTC. This sequence encodes CASSIAPGLAGRVSYNEQFF.

About this clone: Sequence at one end of the junction differs from germline and may be a read error. This chain links TRBV5-1 with TRBJ2-1; a possible D gene is TRBD2 (5 bases). Germline V gene data show CDR1 as SGHRS and CDR2 as YFSETQ. The CDR3 runs to 15 residues. CDR3 amino acids: CASTLTGSSYNEQFF. Written as DNA, the CDR3 is TGCGCCAGCACCTTGACGGGGAGCTCCTACAATGAGCAGTTCTTC.

The chain employs TRBV18 and TRBJ1-1; 7 bases fit TRBD1. The V segment lost 2 bases and the J segment 4 bases; nucleotides outside the gene matches: 7. The germline V gene has CDR1 KGHSH and CDR2 LQKENI. There are 15 residues in the CDR3. This CDR3 reads CASSPKDRLGTEAFF. Written as DNA, the CDR3 is TGTGCCAGCTCACCAAAGGACAGGCTGGGCACTGAAGCTTTCTTT.

This chain links TRBV5-1 with TRBJ1-1; 11 nucleotides line up with TRBD1. Trimming removed 4 bases from V and 4 bases from J; junction bases left unmatched: 6. The CDR3 extends over 15 amino acids. The V gene's germline CDR1 is SGHRS and CDR2 YFSETQ. The CDR3 region has the DNA TGCGCCAGCAGCCGAGACGGGACAGGGGGCACTGAAGCTTTCTTT. As protein: CASSRDGTGGTEAFF.